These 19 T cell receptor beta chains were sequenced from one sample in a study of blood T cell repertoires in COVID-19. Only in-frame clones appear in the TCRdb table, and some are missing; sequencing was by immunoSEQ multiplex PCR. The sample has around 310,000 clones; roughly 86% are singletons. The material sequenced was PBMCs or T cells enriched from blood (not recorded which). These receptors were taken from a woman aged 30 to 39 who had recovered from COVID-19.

The CDR3, as DNA: TGCAGCGTTGAAGATCTACAGGGGACTAGCGGGAGCAATGAGCAGTTCTTC. It translates to CSVEDLQGTSGSNEQFF. The V call is TRBV29-1, the J call TRBJ2-1; 14 bases match TRBD2. The ends lost 0 bases at V and 6 bases at J; junction bases unmatched: 7. The CDR3 contains 17 residues. The germline gives CDR1 SQVTM, CDR2 ANQGSEA.

CDR3 DNA: TGTGCCAGCAGCCCTTCCGGGACAGGGGTGGGTCAGCCCCAGCATTTT. This codes for CASSPSGTGVGQPQHF. This chain connects TRBV3-1 (or the pseudogene TRBV3-2) to TRBJ1-5; 10 bases match TRBD1. This CDR3 comprises 16 residues. With V trimmed by 4 bases and J by 6 bases, 9 bases remained unmatched. Germline-derived CDR1 and CDR2 are LGHDT and YNNKEL (reference sequence).

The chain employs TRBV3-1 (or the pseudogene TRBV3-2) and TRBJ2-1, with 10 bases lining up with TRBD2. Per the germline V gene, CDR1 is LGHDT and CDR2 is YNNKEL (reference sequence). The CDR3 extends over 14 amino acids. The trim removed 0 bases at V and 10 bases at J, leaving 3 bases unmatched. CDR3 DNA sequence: TGTGCCAGCAGCCAAGATCTGACTAGCGGGGAGCAGTTCTTC. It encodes CASSQDLTSGEQFF.

CDR3 DNA: TGTGCCAGCTCACGAACGAGGACAAAGAACACTGAAGCTTTCTTT. Amino acids: CASSRTRTKNTEAFF. V and J are TRBV18 and TRBJ1-1; D might be TRBD1 (5 bases). Germline lookup yields CDR1 KGHSH and CDR2 LQKENI. Trimming removed 4 bases from V and 1 base from J, with 13 bases in between. The CDR3 length is 15 residues.

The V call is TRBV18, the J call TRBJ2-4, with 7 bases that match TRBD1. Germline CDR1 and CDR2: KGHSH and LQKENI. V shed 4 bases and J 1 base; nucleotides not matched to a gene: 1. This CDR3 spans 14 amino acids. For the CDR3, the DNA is TGTGCCAGCTCACTGGGACAGGCCAAAAACATTCAGTACTTC. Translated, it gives CASSLGQAKNIQYF. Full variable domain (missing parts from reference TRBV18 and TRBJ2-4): NAGVMQNPRHLVRRRGQEARLRCSPMKGHSHVYWYRQLPEEGLKFMVYLQKENIIDESGMPKERFSAEFPKEGPSILRIQQVVRGDSAAYFCASSLGQAKNIQYFGAGTRLSVL.

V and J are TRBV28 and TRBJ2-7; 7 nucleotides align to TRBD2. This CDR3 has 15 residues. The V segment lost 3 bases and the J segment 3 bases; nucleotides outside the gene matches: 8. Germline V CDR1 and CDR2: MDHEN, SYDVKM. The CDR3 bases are TGTGCCAGCAGTTTCCGGCGGGACTACGTCTACGAGCAGTACTTC. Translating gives CASSFRRDYVYEQYF.

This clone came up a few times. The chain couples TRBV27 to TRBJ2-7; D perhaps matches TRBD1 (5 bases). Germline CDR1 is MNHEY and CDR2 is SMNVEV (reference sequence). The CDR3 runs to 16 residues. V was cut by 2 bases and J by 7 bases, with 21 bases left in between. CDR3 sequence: CASSLLFRGRVGEQYF. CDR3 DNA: TGTGCCAGCAGTTTACTTTTCCGTGGCAGGGTGGGAGAGCAGTACTTC.

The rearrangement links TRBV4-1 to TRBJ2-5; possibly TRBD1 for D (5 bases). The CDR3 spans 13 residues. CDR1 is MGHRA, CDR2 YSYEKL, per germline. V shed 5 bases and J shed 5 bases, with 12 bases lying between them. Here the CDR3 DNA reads TGCGCCAGCAGCTTCACCAGGGTGGAGACCCAGTACTTC. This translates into CASSFTRVETQYF.

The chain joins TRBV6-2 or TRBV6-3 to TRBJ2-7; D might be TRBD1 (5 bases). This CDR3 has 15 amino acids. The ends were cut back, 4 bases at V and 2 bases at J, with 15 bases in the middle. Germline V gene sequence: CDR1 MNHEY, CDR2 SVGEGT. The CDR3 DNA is TGTGCCAGCAGTTTCCCTGGACAAATAACCTACGAGCAGTACTTC. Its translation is CASSFPGQITYEQYF.

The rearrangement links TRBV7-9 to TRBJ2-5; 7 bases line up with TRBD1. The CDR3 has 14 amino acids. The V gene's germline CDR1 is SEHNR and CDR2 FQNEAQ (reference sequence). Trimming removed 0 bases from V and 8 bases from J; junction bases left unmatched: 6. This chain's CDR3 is CASSLAQTGSTQYF. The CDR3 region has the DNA TGTGCCAGCAGCTTAGCCCAGACAGGGTCTACCCAGTACTTC.

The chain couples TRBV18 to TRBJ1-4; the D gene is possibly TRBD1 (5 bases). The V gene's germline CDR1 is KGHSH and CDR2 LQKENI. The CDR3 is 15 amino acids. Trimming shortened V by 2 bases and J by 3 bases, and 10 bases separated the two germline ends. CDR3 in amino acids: CASSPRSGANEKLFF. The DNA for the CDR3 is TGTGCCAGCTCACCAAGGTCGGGGGCTAATGAAAAACTGTTTTTT.

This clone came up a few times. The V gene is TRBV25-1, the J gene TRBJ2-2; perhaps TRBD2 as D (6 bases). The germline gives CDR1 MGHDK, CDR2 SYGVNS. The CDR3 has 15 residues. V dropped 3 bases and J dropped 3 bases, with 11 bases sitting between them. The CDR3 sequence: CASSDGEVDTGELFF. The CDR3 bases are TGTGCCAGCAGTGATGGGGAGGTAGACACCGGGGAGCTGTTTTTT.

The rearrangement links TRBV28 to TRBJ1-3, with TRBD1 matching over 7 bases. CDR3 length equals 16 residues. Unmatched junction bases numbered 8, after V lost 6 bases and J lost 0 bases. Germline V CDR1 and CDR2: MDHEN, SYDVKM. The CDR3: CASRPGTAFSGNTIYF. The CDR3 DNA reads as TGTGCCAGCAGACCTGGGACAGCCTTCTCTGGAAACACCATATATTTT.

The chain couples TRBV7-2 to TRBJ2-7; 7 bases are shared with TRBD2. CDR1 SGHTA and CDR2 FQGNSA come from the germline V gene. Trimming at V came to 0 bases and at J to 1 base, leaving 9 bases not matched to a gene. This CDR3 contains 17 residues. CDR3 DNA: TGTGCCAGCAGCTTAGCGCTGGGCGGGGGACCGTCCTACGAGCAGTACTTC. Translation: CASSLALGGGPSYEQYF.

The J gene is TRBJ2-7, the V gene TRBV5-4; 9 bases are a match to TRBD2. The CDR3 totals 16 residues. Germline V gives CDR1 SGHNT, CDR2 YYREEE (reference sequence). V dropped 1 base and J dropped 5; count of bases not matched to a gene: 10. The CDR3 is CASSLWLAGSYNEQYF. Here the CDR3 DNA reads TGTGCCAGCAGCTTGTGGCTAGCGGGATCTTACAACGAGCAGTACTTC.

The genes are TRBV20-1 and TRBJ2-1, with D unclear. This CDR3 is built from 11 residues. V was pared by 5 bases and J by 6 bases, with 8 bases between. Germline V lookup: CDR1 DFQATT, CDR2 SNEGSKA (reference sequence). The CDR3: CSAAPLNEQFF. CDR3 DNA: TGCAGTGCTGCGCCGCTCAATGAGCAGTTCTTC.

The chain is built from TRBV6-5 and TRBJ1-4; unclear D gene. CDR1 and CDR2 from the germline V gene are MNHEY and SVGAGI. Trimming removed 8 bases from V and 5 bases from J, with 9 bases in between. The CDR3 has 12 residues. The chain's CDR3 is CASRTVNEKLFF. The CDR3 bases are TGTGCCAGCCGGACTGTAAATGAAAAACTGTTTTTT.

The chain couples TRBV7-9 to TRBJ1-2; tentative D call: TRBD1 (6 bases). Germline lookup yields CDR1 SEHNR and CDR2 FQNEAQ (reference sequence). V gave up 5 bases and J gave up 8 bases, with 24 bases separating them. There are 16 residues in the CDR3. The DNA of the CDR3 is TGTGCCAGCAGCGCCCGGACAGCCTCTGAGTACAACGGCTACACCTTC. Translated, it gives CASSARTASEYNGYTF.

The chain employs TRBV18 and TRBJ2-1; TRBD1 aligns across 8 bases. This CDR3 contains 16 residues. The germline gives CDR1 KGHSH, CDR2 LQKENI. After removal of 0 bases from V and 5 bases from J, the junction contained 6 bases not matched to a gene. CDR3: CASSPPGTGRDNEQFF. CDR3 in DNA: TGTGCCAGCTCACCACCAGGGACAGGAAGGGACAATGAGCAGTTCTTC.